These 27 T cell receptor beta chains were sequenced from one sample in a study of Graves' ophthalmopathy and Graves' hyperthyroidism. RNA transcripts were the template, and TCR beta CDR3 regions were amplified from them. After a first-round RT-PCR with HTBI primers, a second-round multiplex PCR was run. From the multiplex PCR reads, TCRdb called clonotypes with MiXCR, one entry per CDR3 protein. This sample yields over a million distinct CDR3 sequences, of which about 40% are seen a single time; around 10% belongs to the top ten. The sequenced sample consisted of peripheral blood or thyroid tissue (not recorded which). The receptors stem from an adult man with Graves' hyperthyroidism.

In the case of this clonotype: The CDR3 carries no conserved terminal phenylalanine or tryptophan, so it likely arises from a read error. The DNA is omitted, as the CDR3 cannot be located on it reliably, and the CDR3 follows TCRdb's listing. The rearrangement joins TRBV24-1 to TRBJ2-6; the table's TRBD1 call for D was not verified on the DNA. Germline CDR1 is KGHDR and CDR2 is SFDVKD. The CDR3 is 12 residues long, ends included. CDR3 amino acids: CATSDSGGRRNT.

This chain joins TRBV7-3 and TRBJ1-2, with 10 bases aligning to TRBD1. The ends lost 5 bases at V and 9 bases at J; junction bases unmatched: 3. CDR3 length: 12 residues. Germline V CDR1 and CDR2: SGHTA, FQGTGA. CDR3 region: CASSRDRGSYTF. The CDR3 bases are TGTGCCAGCAGCCGGGACAGGGGCAGCTACACCTTC.

V gene TRBV4-1 combines with J gene TRBJ2-7; D gene unclear. From germline, CDR1 is MGHRA and CDR2 YSYEKL. The V and J ends lost 0 bases and 7 bases respectively, with 10 bases between them. CDR3 length: 13 residues. This CDR3 is CASSQDILREQYF. For the CDR3, the DNA is TGCGCCAGCAGCCAAGATATCCTGCGGGAGCAGTACTTC.

This clonotype was counted many times. The chain recombines TRBV20-1 with TRBJ2-7; D unresolved. This CDR3 has 11 residues. The germline gives CDR1 DFQATT, CDR2 SNEGSKA (reference sequence). V shed 6 bases and J shed 7 bases, with 13 bases lying between them. The chain's CDR3 is CSAVPRWEQYF. The CDR3 nucleotides are TGCAGTGCCGTGCCCAGATGGGAGCAGTACTTC.

This clonotype came up many times. The V and J genes are TRBV2 and TRBJ2-5; no clear D. The germline V gene has CDR1 SNHLY and CDR2 FYNNEI. The CDR3 spans 13 residues. The germline V and J ends were trimmed by 5 bases and 0 bases, with 7 bases remaining between them. CDR3 bases: TGTGCCAGCAGTAGTACGTACCAAGAGACCCAGTACTTC. It yields the protein CASSSTYQETQYF. The whole variable domain, filled in from reference TRBV2 and TRBJ2-5, reads EPEVTQTPSHQVTQMGQEVILRCVPISNHLYFYWYRQILGQKVEFLVSFYNNEISEKSEIFDDQFSVERPDGSNFTLKIRSTKLEDSAMYFCASSSTYQETQYFGPGTRLLVL.

This clonotype appeared a few times. This chain joins TRBV19 and TRBJ1-2; D ambiguous. Trimming removed 9 bases at V and 2 bases at J, with 16 bases between. Per the germline V gene, CDR1 is LNHDA and CDR2 is SQIVND (reference sequence). The CDR3 is made up of 14 amino acids. The CDR3 nucleotides are TGTGCCAGCAGGAAAGAGGCGGGAAACTATGGCTACACCTTC. Protein product: CASRKEAGNYGYTF.

Notes on this clonotype: One junction end does not reproduce the germline sequence, and a read error may be involved. The rearrangement links TRBV6-1 to TRBJ1-1; weak D call: TRBD1 (5 bases). Germline assignment: CDR1 MNHNS and CDR2 SASEGT. This CDR3 contains 13 residues. CDR3 bases: TGTGCCTGCAGATGGGGGGGAACCACTGAAGCTTTCTTT. This encodes CACRWGGTTEAFF.

There are many counts of this clonotype. The chain employs TRBV7-6 and TRBJ1-1, with D hard to call. Germline CDR1 SGHVS, CDR2 FNYEAQ. V was clipped by 7 bases and J by 5 bases, with 14 bases between them. The CDR3 is 13 residues long. This chain's CDR3 is CASTEGMGTEAFF. Written as DNA, the CDR3 is TGTGCCAGCACCGAAGGGATGGGGACTGAAGCTTTCTTT.

The J gene is TRBJ1-5, the V gene TRBV24-1, with D possibly TRBD1 on 5 matching bases. CDR1 and CDR2 from the germline V gene are KGHDR and SFDVKD. CDR3 length: 13 residues. CDR3 in DNA: TGTGCTGACCGGGGCGGGAGCAATCAGCCCCAGCATTTT. Amino acids: CADRGGSNQPQHF.

The V and J genes are TRBV20-1 and TRBJ2-3; a weak D match, TRBD1 (6 bases). Germline V lookup: CDR1 DFQATT, CDR2 SNEGSKA (reference sequence). Trimming cost V 0 bases and J 8 bases, with 18 bases left between them. This CDR3 comprises 15 residues. CDR3 in amino acids: CSARDPASTQGTQYF. CDR3 nucleotides: TGCAGTGCTAGAGATCCGGCTAGCACACAGGGTACGCAGTATTTT.

The chain couples TRBV5-5 to TRBJ2-5; 9 nucleotides agree with TRBD2. V trimming: 3 bases; J trimming: 1 base; junction bases outside the gene matches: 13. Germline CDR1 SGHKS, CDR2 YYEKEE (reference sequence). The CDR3 contains 18 residues. The DNA of the CDR3 is TGTGCCAGCAGCTCGCCCCAGTCTGATAGCGGGAGCCAAGAGACCCAGTACTTC. Encoded protein: CASSSPQSDSGSQETQYF. Supplemented by reference TRBV5-5 and TRBJ2-5, the full variable domain reads DAGVTQSPTHLIKTRGQQVTLRCSPISGHKSVSWYQQVLGQGPQFIFQYYEKEERGRGNFPDRFSARQFPNYSSELNVNALLLGDSALYLCASSSPQSDSGSQETQYFGPGTRLLVL.

This clonotype came up many times. The chain has TRBV7-2 and TRBJ2-7, with 8 bases aligning to TRBD1. Germline V lookup: CDR1 SGHTA, CDR2 FQGNSA. The ends lost 2 bases at V and 6 bases at J; junction bases unmatched: 15. CDR3 size: 17 residues. DNA of the CDR3: TGTGCCAGCAGCTTATCGGCCGGACGCGACAGGGGTGGCGAGCAGTACTTC. This translates into CASSLSAGRDRGGEQYF.

The V and J genes are TRBV15 and TRBJ2-5; 7 nucleotides align to TRBD1. The CDR3 runs to 15 residues. V was clipped by 3 bases and J by 5 bases; unmatched bases: 9. Germline-derived CDR1 and CDR2 are LNHNV and YYDKDF (reference sequence). The CDR3 bases are TGTGCCACCAGCAGCCCAACCCGGGGACAGGAGACCCAGTACTTC. It translates to CATSSPTRGQETQYF.

This clonotype was seen only a few times. The chain employs TRBV5-4 and TRBJ1-1, with D perhaps TRBD1 (5 bases). This CDR3 is built from 16 residues. Germline V gene lookup returns CDR1 SGHNT and CDR2 YYREEE (reference sequence). V was pared by 3 bases and J by 1 base, with 16 bases between. The CDR3: CASSSPRGTRNTEAFF. As DNA, the CDR3 is TGTGCCAGCAGCTCACCAAGAGGGACGAGGAACACTGAAGCTTTCTTT.

The chain joins TRBV12-3 or TRBV12-4 to TRBJ1-5; D gene unclear. V gave up 6 bases and J gave up 7 bases, with 22 bases separating them. This CDR3 spans 16 amino acids. The CDR3 DNA reads TGTGCCAGCAGACCCTTCCCCGGCCGGCCTGGGCAGCCCCAGCATTTT. It encodes CASRPFPGRPGQPQHF.

This clonotype has at least ten counts. This sequence joins TRBV9 and TRBJ2-5; D perhaps matches TRBD1 (6 bases). CDR1 SGDLS and CDR2 YYNGEE come from the germline V gene. V lost 0 bases and J lost 2, with 8 bases in between. This CDR3 contains 14 residues. As DNA, the CDR3 is TGTGCCAGCAGCGTAGTCGGACAGCAAGAGACCCAGTACTTC. Protein product: CASSVVGQQETQYF.

Ten or more counts support this clonotype. This sequence joins TRBV12-3 or TRBV12-4 and TRBJ1-2; 7 bases match TRBD1. Trimming cost V 3 bases and J 6 bases; bases outside gene matches: 4. The CDR3 loop spans 13 amino acids. CDR3 residues: CASSFRQGDGYTF. The CDR3 DNA sequence: TGTGCCAGCAGTTTCAGACAGGGTGATGGCTACACCTTC.

As concerns this clonotype: This may be a read error: a much more frequent sequence differs by one nucleotide. The gene calls are TRBV29-1 and TRBJ2-7; 9 bases are a match to TRBD2. The CDR3 has 14 residues. V lost 3 bases and J lost 2; bases outside the gene matches: 5. Germline-derived CDR1 and CDR2 are SQVTM and ANQGSEA. The CDR3 region is CSVERASGAYEQYF. CDR3 nucleotides: TGCAGCGTTGAGAGGGCTAGCGGGGCCTACGAGCAGTACTTC.

On this clonotype itself: As the CDR3 is not closed by the conserved phenylalanine or tryptophan, this likely results from a read error. The rearrangement joins TRBV7-2 to TRBJ2-5; 7 nucleotides match TRBD1. V was clipped by 3 bases and J by 2 bases; unmatched bases: 15. CDR3 length equals 18 residues. Germline V gives CDR1 SGHTA, CDR2 FQGNSA. This chain's CDR3 is CASSFGQGDMGGQETQYL. CDR3 sequence (DNA): TGTGCCAGCAGCTTCGGGCAGGGGGATATGGGCGGACAAGAGACCCAGTACCTC.

In its sample, this clonotype was seen many times. The chain joins TRBV6-5 to TRBJ1-6; D possibly corresponds to TRBD1 (5 bases). V was clipped by 4 bases and J by 8 bases, with 9 bases between them. The germline V gene encodes CDR1 MNHEY and CDR2 SVGAGI. The CDR3 is 13 residues long. The CDR3 here is CASSFGTDSPLHF. The CDR3 DNA reads TGTGCCAGCAGTTTTGGGACCGATTCACCCCTCCACTTT.

This clonotype is a singleton in its sample. The rearrangement uses TRBV10-3 and TRBJ2-7, with D possibly called TRBD1 or TRBD2 (6 bases each). V was clipped by 2 bases and J by 5 bases, with 19 bases between them. The germline V gene has CDR1 ENHRY and CDR2 SYGVKD. The CDR3 consists of 16 residues. The CDR3 DNA follows: TGTGCCATCAGTGAGAGTGGGAATGGGGGGCGGGACGAGCAGTACTTC. This codes for CAISESGNGGRDEQYF.

Here the CDR3 reads CASCVGNQPQHF. CDR3 DNA: TGTGCCAGCTGCGTCGGGAATCAGCCCCAGCATTTT. V is TRBV25-1 and J is TRBJ1-5; D is unclear. The CDR3 contains 12 residues. Trimming left V 8 bases short and J 4 bases short, with 9 bases between. The V gene's germline CDR1 is MGHDK and CDR2 SYGVNS.

This clonotype was found many times. The chain combines TRBV20-1 with TRBJ2-6; D tentatively reads TRBD1 or TRBD2 (5 bases each). The V gene lost 5 bases and the J gene lost 2 bases, with 10 bases spanning the gap. Looked up from germline, CDR1 is DFQATT and CDR2 is SNEGSKA (reference sequence). This CDR3 comprises 14 residues. This chain's CDR3 is CSAEGYTGANVLTF. DNA of the CDR3: TGCAGTGCTGAGGGGTATACTGGGGCCAACGTCCTGACTTTC.

This clonotype was recorded a few times. The CDR3 spells CASSFYPGQGNYGYTF. CDR3 coding DNA: TGTGCCAGCAGTTTTTATCCCGGACAGGGAAACTATGGCTACACCTTC. The chain has TRBV27 and TRBJ1-2; 8 bases match TRBD1. V was pared by 3 bases and J by 2 bases, with 8 bases of the junction left unmatched. CDR3 length: 16 amino acids. Germline V gene data show CDR1 as MNHEY and CDR2 as SMNVEV (reference sequence).

As regards this clonotype: A clone one base away is much larger, so this may be a read error. This chain connects TRBV15 to TRBJ2-7; D is ambiguous. The CDR3 length is 15 residues. From germline, CDR1 is LNHNV and CDR2 YYDKDF (reference sequence). The CDR3 DNA sequence: TGTGCCACCAGCGGAGTGGGCGACTCCTCCTGCGAGCAGTACTTC. Translated, it gives CATSGVGDSSCEQYF.

About this clonotype itself: A much larger clone differs by one base, so this may be a read error. This chain uses TRBV20-1 with TRBJ2-7, with 7 bases matching TRBD1. Germline lookup yields CDR1 DFQATT and CDR2 SNEGSKA (reference sequence). Trimming took 0 bases from V and 5 from J; bases not matched to a gene: 10. This CDR3 region has 15 residues. The CDR3 reads CSARDQDRATHEQYF. CDR3 coding DNA: TGCAGTGCTAGAGATCAAGACAGGGCAACCCACGAGCAGTACTTC.

This clonotype was found many times. The CDR3 region is CSAPKGRREQYF. The CDR3 DNA reads as TGCAGCGCCCCGAAGGGCCGTCGGGAGCAGTACTTC. The rearrangement links TRBV29-1 to TRBJ2-7; D is undetermined. This CDR3 has 12 residues. V was clipped by 7 bases and J by 7 bases, with 17 bases between them. Germline loops: CDR1 SQVTM, CDR2 ANQGSEA.